This T cell receptor (beta chain) was obtained from a study of identical twins. In its sample, this clonotype was seen many times. The CDR3 has 15 residues. The V and J ends lost 4 bases and 3 bases, in that order; junction bases with no gene match: 9. Germline-derived CDR1 and CDR2 are SEHNR and FQNEAQ (reference sequence). TCRdb reanalysed the 5' RACE reads using MiXCR and keeps one entry per CDR3 protein. The sample records 650,000 to 800,000 distinct CDR3 sequences, around 8.6% being singletons. This sample was shared with a second study, whose subject was yellow fever vaccine responses in identical twins.

The chain uses TRBV7-9 and TRBJ2-7, with TRBD1 identical over 7 bases. This TCR was sampled from a woman aged 18 to 35 in good health. Sequencing was carried out using PBMCs. The CDR3 region is CASSSRDSGVYEQYF. CDR3 bases: TGTGCCAGCAGCTCTCGGGACAGTGGCGTCTACGAGCAGTACTTC.